This TCR beta chain is from a study of CD8 T cells in ankylosing spondylitis. Trimming removed 6 bases from V and 2 bases from J, with 14 bases in between. The CDR3 is made up of 14 amino acids. Germline CDR1 and CDR2: MNHEY and SMNVEV (reference sequence). Regarding this clonotype: The antigen is unknown.

Study-wide results and limits: A TCR beta motif made of several highly homologous variants seemed typical of ankylosing spondylitis blood.

Scientists made TCR beta libraries using quantitative 5'-RACE with molecular barcodes. TCRdb independently ran MiXCR on the 5' RACE reads; one entry per CDR3 protein. The data show about 440,000 distinct CDR3 sequences, about 15% seen once. The sample taken for sequencing was blood, either unsorted or a sorted T cell fraction (not recorded which). V and J are TRBV27 and TRBJ2-7, with D possibly matching TRBD1 (6 bases). This TCR was sampled from a male donor with ankylosing spondylitis. The CDR3 nucleotides read TGTGCCAGCAGAGGCAGGGGACGAACCTACGAGCAGTACTTC. Protein product: CASRGRGRTYEQYF.